In its sample, the clone carrying this T cell receptor (beta chain) was seen a few times. The antigen is unknown. This specimen belongs to a study of neurological immune-mediated disorders. This CDR3 is 12 amino acids long. The V gene's germline CDR1 is DFQATT and CDR2 SNEGSKA (reference sequence). V dropped 3 bases and J dropped 12 bases, with 15 bases sitting between them. Study observations and caveats: Whereas HTLV-1-associated myelopathy showed the most TCR clonal expansion, multiple sclerosis showed the least, with levels below those of healthy controls.

One entry per CDR3 protein results from TCRdb running MiXCR on the 5' RACE reads. The table includes 65,000 to 90,000 distinct CDR3 sequences, about 5.2% detected once. This clonotype was sampled from a woman between 25 and 40 years old with multiple sclerosis. The V and J genes are TRBV20-1 and TRBJ1-3, with D uncertain. The sequencing input was PBMCs. The CDR3 region has the DNA TGCAGTGCTAGGAATTCTGGAAAAAACATATATTTT. Translation gives CSARNSGKNIYF.